This T cell receptor beta chain appears in the sequencing data of a study of beta chain features in type 1 diabetes. Study observations and caveats: Moderately but significantly shorter TCRB CDR3s were found in Type 1 diabetes patients in all four CD4+ subsets.

Since all of the isolated RNA was reverse transcribed, expressed TCRB transcripts were what got sequenced. The method was immunoSEQ multiplex PCR; TCRdb's version includes in-frame clones alone and lacks a portion of them. This table has roughly 150,000 clones, less than 9.5% appearing once. This clone was recorded a few times. Its antigen is still unknown. The CDR3 has 15 amino acids. The germline V and J ends were trimmed by 5 bases and 4 bases, with 16 bases remaining between them. The germline V gene has CDR1 SGHTA and CDR2 FQGNSA. A CD45RO/CCR7/CD25/CD127/CD95/CD27 panel sorted naive, central memory, regulatory and stem cell-like memory CD4+ cells.

The chain carries TRBV7-2 and TRBJ2-3; maybe TRBD1 (6 bases). The TCR was taken from a woman in her thirties or forties with type 1 diabetes. Sequenced: central memory CD4+ T cells from blood. DNA for the CDR3: TGTGCCAGCAGCCCCGACAGGCCTGGCGCAGATACGCAGTATTTT. This sequence encodes CASSPDRPGADTQYF. Drawing the rest from reference TRBV7-2 and TRBJ2-3, the complete variable domain is GAGVSQSPSNKVTEKGKDVELRCDPISGHTALYWYRQSLGQGLEFLIYFQGNSAPDKSGLPSDRFSAERTGGSVSTLTIQRTQQEDSAVYLCASSPDRPGADTQYFGPGTRLTVL.